This T cell receptor beta chain was documented in a study of monozygotic twins with inflammatory bowel disease. A word on this clonotype: The antigen is unknown.

This CDR3 has 13 residues. Germline V gene lookup returns CDR1 MDHEN and CDR2 SYDVKM. TCRdb re-called the 5' RACE reads; one entry per CDR3 protein, DNA not given. The listing contains about 110,000 distinct CDR3 sequences. Study-wide points: Part of the variability in patient repertoires may have come from differing immunosuppressive treatments. Limited power may explain why concordant and discordant twins showed no difference in repertoire similarity.

The V and J genes are TRBV28 and TRBJ1-2; the TCRdb D gene call, TRBD1, has no DNA to confirm it. What was sequenced was blood. The TCR originated in a human donor with ulcerative colitis or Crohn's disease, or a healthy co-twin of an affected twin (not recorded which). The CDR3 loop reads CASREGRNYGYTF.